This TCR beta chain was obtained from a study of T cell repertoires in cytomegalovirus infection. At the level of the study: Well-studied HLA-B-restricted CMV epitopes were used in the study alongside recently identified HLA-C-restricted ones. Public TCR beta signature analysis indicated the presence of both CMV infection and matching HLA type.

This CDR3 comprises 17 residues. With 4 bases clipped from V and 12 bases from J, the junction kept 22 bases outside the gene matches. CDR1 and CDR2 from the germline V gene are SQVTM and ANQGSEA. Points on this clonotype: Antigen specificity is unknown.

One entry per CDR3 protein, called by TCRdb with MiXCR from the reads. The sample holds 550,000 to 700,000 distinct CDR3 sequences, roughly 43% seen once. Sequenced here: cultured PBMCs, sampled from culture after CMV antigen stimulation. The V and J genes are TRBV29-1 and TRBJ2-1; 9 nucleotides align to TRBD2. The receptor comes from a human donor in good health (CMV status not recorded). Some clones in this sample may be carry-over from other donors' samples. The chain's CDR3 is CSVARGWRGLAGRWQFF. CDR3 nucleotide sequence: TGCAGCGTTGCCAGGGGGTGGCGTGGGCTAGCGGGGCGATGGCAGTTCTTC.